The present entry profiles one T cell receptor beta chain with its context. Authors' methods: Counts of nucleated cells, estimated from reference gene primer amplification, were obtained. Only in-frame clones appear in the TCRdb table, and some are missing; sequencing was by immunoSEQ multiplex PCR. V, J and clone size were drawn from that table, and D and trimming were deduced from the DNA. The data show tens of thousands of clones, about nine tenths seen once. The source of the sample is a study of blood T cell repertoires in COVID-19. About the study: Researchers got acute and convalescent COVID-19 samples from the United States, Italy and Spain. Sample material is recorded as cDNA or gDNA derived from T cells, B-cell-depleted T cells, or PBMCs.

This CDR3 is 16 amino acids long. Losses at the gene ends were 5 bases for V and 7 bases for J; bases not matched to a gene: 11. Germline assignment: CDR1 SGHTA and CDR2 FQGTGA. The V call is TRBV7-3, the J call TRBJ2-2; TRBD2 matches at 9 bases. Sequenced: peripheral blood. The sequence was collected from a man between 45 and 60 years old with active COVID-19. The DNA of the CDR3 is TGTGCCAGCAGCCCGCAGGTAGCGGGAGTCGTCGGGGAGCTGTTTTTT. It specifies CASSPQVAGVVGELFF.